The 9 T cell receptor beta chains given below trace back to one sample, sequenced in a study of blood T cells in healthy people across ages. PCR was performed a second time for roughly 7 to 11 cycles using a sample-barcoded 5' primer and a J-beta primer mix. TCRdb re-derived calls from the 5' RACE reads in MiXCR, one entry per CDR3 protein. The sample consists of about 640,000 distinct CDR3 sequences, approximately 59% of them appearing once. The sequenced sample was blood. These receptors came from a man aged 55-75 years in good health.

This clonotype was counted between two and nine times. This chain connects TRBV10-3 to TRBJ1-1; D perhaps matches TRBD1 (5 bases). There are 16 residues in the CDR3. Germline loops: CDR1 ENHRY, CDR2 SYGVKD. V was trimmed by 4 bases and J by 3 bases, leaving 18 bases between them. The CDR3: CAISGDGATLHTEAFF. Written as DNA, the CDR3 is TGTGCCATCAGTGGAGATGGGGCAACTCTTCACACTGAAGCTTTCTTT.

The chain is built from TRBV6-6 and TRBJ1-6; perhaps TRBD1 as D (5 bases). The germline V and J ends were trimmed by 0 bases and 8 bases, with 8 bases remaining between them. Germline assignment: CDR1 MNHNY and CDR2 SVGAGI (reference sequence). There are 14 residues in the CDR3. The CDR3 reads CASSYSGVDSPLHF. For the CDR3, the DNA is TGTGCCAGCAGTTACTCGGGGGTAGATTCACCCCTCCACTTT.

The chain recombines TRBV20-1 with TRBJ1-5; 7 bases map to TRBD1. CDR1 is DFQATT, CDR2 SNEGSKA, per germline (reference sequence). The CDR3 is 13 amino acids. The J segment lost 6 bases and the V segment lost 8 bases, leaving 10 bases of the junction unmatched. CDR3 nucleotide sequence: TGCAGTACAATAAGGTCAGGGGGTCAGCCCCAGCATTTT. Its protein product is CSTIRSGGQPQHF.

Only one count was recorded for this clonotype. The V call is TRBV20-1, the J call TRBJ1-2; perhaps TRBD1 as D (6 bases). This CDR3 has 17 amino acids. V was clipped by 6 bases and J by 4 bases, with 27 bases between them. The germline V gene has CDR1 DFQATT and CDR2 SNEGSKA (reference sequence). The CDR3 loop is CSAVPFGQPQMFYGYTF. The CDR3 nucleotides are TGCAGTGCCGTCCCATTCGGACAGCCCCAAATGTTCTATGGCTACACCTTC.

The CDR3 DNA reads as TGTGCCAGCTCACCGTTGGACAGGGTCGTCAATGAGCAGTACTTC. Its translation: CASSPLDRVVNEQYF. This rearrangement joins TRBV18 to TRBJ2-7; 8 nucleotides match TRBD1. CDR3 length equals 15 residues. With V trimmed by 3 bases and J by 7 bases, 11 bases remained unmatched. Germline lookup yields CDR1 KGHSH and CDR2 LQKENI. The variable domain in full, with the rest retrieved from reference TRBV18 and TRBJ2-7, is NAGVMQNPRHLVRRRGQEARLRCSPMKGHSHVYWYRQLPEEGLKFMVYLQKENIIDESGMPKERFSAEFPKEGPSILRIQQVVRGDSAAYFCASSPLDRVVNEQYFGPGTRLTVT.

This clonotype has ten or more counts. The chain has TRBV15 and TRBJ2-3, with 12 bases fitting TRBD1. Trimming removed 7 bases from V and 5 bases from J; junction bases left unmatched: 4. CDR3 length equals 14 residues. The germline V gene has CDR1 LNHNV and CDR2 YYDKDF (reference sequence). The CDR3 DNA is TGTGCCACCAATCGGGACAGGGGGCAAGATACGCAGTATTTT. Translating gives CATNRDRGQDTQYF.

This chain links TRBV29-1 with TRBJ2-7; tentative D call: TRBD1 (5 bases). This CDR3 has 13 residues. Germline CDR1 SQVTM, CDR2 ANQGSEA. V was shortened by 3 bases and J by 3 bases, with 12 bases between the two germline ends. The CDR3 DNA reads TGCAGCGTTGATCTGGGGCCCCTCTACGAGCAGTACTTC. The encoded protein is CSVDLGPLYEQYF.

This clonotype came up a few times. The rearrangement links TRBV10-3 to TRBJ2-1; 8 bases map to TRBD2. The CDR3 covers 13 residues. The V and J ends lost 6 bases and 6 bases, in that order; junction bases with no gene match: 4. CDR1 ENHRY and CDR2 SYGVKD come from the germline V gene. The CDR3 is CAIRRGATNEQFF. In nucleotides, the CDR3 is TGTGCCATCAGGCGGGGGGCGACCAATGAGCAGTTCTTC.

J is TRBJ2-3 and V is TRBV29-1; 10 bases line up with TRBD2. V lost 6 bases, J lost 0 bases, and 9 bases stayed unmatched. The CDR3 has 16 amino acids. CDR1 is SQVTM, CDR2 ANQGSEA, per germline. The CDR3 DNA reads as TGCAGCGTAGACGTTCTAGCGGGGGCGAGCACAGATACGCAGTATTTT. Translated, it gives CSVDVLAGASTDTQYF.